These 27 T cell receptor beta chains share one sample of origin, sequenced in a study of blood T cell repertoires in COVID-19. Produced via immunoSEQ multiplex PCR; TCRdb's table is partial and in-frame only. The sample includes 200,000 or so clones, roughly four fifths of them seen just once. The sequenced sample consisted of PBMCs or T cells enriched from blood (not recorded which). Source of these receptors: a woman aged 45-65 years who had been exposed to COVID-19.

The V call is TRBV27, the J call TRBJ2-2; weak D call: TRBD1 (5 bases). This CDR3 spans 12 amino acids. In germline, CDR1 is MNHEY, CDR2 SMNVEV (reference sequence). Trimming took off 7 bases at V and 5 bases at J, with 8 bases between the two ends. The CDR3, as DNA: TGTGCCAGCATAGGACAAACCGGGGAGCTGTTTTTT. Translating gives CASIGQTGELFF.

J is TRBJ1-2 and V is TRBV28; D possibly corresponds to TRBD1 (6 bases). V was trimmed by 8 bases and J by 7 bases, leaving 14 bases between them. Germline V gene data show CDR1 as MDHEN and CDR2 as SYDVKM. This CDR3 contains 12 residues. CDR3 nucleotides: TGTGCCAGCGGGGGCCCTCAGTTTGGCTACACCTTC. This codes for CASGGPQFGYTF.

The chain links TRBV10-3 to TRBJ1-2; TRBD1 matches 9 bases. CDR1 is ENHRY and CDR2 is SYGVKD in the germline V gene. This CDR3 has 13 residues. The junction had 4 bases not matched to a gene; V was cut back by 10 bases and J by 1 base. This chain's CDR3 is CATGGQGNYGYTF. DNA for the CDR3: TGTGCCACAGGGGGACAGGGTAACTATGGCTACACCTTC.

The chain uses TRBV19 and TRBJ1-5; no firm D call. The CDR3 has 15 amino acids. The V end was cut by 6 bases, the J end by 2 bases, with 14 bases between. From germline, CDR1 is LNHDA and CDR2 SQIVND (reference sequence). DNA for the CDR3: TGTGCCAGTAGGACCATGGATAGCGGCAATCAGCCCCAGCATTTT. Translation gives CASRTMDSGNQPQHF.

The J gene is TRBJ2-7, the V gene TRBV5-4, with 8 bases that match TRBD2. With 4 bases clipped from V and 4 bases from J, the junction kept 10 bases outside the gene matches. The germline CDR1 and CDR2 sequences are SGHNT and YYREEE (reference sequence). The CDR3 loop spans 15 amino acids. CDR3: CASSPDLGGAYEQYF. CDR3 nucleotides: TGTGCCAGCAGCCCAGATCTCGGGGGGGCTTACGAGCAGTACTTC.

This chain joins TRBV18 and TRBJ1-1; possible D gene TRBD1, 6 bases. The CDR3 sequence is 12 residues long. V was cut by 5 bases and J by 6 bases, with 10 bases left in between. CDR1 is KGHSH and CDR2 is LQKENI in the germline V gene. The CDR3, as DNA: TGTGCCAGCTCAACTGGACAGTCTGAAGCTTTCTTT. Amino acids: CASSTGQSEAFF. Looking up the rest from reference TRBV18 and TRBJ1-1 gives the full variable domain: NAGVMQNPRHLVRRRGQEARLRCSPMKGHSHVYWYRQLPEEGLKFMVYLQKENIIDESGMPKERFSAEFPKEGPSILRIQQVVRGDSAAYFCASSTGQSEAFFGQGTRLTVV.

The CDR3 nucleotides read TGTGCCAGCAGCTTAGCTGTTTTGGCTAGCGGGGGTGATACGCAGTATTTT. Its protein product is CASSLAVLASGGDTQYF. This chain connects TRBV7-8 to TRBJ2-3, with 10 bases lining up with TRBD2. CDR1 and CDR2 from the germline V gene are SGHVS and FQNEAQ. With 0 bases clipped from V and 6 bases from J, the junction kept 9 bases outside the gene matches. The CDR3 is 17 amino acids.

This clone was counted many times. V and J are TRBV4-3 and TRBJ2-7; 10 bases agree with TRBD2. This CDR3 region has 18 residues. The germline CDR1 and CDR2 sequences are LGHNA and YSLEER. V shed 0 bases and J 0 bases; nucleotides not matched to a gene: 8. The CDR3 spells CASSQDLSGGVNSYEQYF. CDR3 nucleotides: TGCGCCAGCAGCCAAGATCTCAGCGGGGGGGTCAACTCCTACGAGCAGTACTTC.

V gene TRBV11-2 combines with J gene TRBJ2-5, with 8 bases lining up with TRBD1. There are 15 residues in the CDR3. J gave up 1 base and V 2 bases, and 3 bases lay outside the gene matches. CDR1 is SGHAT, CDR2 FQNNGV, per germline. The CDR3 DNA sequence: TGTGCCAGCAGCTTAAGAGGGACAGGCCAAGAGACCCAGTACTTC. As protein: CASSLRGTGQETQYF.

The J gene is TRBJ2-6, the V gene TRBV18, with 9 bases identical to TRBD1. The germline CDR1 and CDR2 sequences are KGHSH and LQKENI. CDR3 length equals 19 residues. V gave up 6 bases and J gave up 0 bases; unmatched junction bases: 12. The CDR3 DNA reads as TGTGCCAGCTCGCCCAATTCCGGGACAGGGCTCTCTGGGGCCAACGTCCTGACTTTC. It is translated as CASSPNSGTGLSGANVLTF.

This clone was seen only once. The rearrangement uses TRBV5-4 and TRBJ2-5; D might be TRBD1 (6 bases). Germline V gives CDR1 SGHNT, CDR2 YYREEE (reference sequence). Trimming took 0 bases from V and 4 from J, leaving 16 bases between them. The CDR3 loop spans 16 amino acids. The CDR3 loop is CASSLGGGRGGETQYF. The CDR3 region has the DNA TGTGCCAGCAGCTTGGGTGGGGGCCGAGGGGGAGAGACCCAGTACTTC.

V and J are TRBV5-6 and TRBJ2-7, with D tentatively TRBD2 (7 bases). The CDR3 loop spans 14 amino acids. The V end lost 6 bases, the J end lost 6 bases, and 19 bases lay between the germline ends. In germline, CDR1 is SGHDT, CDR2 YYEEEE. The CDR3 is CASKGGPRGGEQYF. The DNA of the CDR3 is TGTGCCAGCAAGGGAGGACCTAGGGGGGGCGAGCAGTACTTC.

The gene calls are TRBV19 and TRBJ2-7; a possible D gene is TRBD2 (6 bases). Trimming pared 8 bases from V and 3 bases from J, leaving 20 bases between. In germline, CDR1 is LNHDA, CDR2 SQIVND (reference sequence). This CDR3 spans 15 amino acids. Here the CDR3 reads CASSAGAGRNYEQYF. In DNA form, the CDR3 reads TGTGCCAGTTCCGCTGGAGCGGGCAGGAACTACGAGCAGTACTTC.

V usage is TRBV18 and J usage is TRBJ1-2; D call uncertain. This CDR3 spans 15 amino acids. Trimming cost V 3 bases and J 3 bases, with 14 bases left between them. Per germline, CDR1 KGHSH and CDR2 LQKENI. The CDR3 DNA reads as TGTGCCAGCTCACCTGCCGCCAGCGACTACTATGGCTACACCTTC. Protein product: CASSPAASDYYGYTF.

The CDR3 region has the DNA TGCGCCAGCAGCCAAGGTCTCCCCAGTAACTATGGCTACACCTTC. This encodes CASSQGLPSNYGYTF. This sequence joins TRBV4-1 and TRBJ1-2; D unclear. The CDR3 totals 15 residues. V lost 1 base and J 1 base, leaving 10 bases between the germline ends. Germline lookup yields CDR1 MGHRA and CDR2 YSYEKL.

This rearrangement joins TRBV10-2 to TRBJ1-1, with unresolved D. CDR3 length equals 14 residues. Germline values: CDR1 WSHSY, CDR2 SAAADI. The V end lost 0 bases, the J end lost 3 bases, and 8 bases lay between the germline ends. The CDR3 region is CASSESTLYTEAFF. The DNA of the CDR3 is TGCGCCAGCAGTGAGTCGACTCTCTACACTGAAGCTTTCTTT.

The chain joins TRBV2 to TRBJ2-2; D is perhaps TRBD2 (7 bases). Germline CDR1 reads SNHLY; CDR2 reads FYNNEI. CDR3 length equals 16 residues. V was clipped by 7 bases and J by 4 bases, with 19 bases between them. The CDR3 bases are TGTGCCAGCACCGAGGGGGGACTACCCGGCACCGGGGAGCTGTTTTTT. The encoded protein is CASTEGGLPGTGELFF.

CDR3 loop: CASRRFDRGREDINYGYTF. The DNA for the CDR3 is TGCGCCAGCAGGCGGTTCGACAGGGGCCGGGAGGACATCAACTATGGCTACACCTTC. The chain is built from TRBV5-1 and TRBJ1-2; 8 nucleotides line up with TRBD1. CDR1 SGHRS and CDR2 YFSETQ come from the germline V gene. The length of the CDR3 is 19 residues. The ends lost 5 bases at V and 2 bases at J; junction bases unmatched: 20. The full variable domain, in which reference TRBV5-1 and TRBJ1-2 provide the parts outside the CDR3, is KAGVTQTPRYLIKTRGQQVTLSCSPISGHRSVSWYQQTPGQGLQFLFEYFSETQRNKGNFPGRFSGRQFSNSRSEMNVSTLELGDSALYLCASRRFDRGREDINYGYTFGSGTRLTVV.

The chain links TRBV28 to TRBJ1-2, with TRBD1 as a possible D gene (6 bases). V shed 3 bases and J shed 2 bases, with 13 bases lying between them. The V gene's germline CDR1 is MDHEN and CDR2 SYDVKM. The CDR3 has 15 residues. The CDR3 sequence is CASSFHRALNYGYTF. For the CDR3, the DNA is TGTGCCAGCAGTTTTCACAGGGCCCTGAACTATGGCTACACCTTC.

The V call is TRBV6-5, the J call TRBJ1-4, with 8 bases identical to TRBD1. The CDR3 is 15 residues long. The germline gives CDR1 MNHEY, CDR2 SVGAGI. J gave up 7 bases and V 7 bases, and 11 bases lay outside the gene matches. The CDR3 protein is CASTFFQGAVEKLFF. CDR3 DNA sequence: TGTGCCAGCACGTTCTTTCAGGGGGCGGTTGAAAAACTGTTTTTT.

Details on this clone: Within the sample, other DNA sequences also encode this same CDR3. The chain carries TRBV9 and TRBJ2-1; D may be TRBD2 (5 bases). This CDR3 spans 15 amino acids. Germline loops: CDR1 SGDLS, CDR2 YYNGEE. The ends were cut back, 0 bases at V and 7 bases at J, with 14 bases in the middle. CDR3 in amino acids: CASSVAFGGLNEQFF. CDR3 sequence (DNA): TGTGCCAGCAGCGTAGCTTTCGGAGGCCTAAATGAGCAGTTCTTC. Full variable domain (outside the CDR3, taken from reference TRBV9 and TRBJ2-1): DSGVTQTPKHLITATGQRVTLRCSPRSGDLSVYWYQQSLDQGLQFLIQYYNGEERAKGNILERFSAQQFPDLHSELNLSSLELGDSALYFCASSVAFGGLNEQFFGPGTRLTVL.

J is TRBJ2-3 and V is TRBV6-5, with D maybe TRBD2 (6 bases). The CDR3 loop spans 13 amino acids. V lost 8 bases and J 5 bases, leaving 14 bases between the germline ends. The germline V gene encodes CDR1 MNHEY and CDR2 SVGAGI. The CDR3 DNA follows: TGTGCCAGCGGCTCGGGGGACCAAGATACGCAGTATTTT. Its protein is CASGSGDQDTQYF.

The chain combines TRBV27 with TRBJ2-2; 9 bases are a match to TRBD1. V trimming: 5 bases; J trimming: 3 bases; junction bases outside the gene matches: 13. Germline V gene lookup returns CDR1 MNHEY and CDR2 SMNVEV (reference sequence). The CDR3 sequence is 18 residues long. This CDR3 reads CASSPSPGQGGDTGELFF. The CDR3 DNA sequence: TGTGCCAGCAGTCCGTCCCCGGGACAGGGAGGGGACACCGGGGAGCTGTTTTTT.

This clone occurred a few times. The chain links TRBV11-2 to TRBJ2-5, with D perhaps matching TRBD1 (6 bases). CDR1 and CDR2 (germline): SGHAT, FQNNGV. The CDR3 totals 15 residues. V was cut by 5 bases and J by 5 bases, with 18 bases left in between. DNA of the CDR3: TGTGCCAGCAGCCCCACCGACAGGTCCACGGAGACCCAGTACTTC. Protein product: CASSPTDRSTETQYF.

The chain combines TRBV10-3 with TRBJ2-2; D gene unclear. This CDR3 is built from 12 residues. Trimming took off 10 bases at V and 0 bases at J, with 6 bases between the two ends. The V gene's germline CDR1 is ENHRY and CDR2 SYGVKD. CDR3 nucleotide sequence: TGTGCCAGTAGTACGAACACCGGGGAGCTGTTTTTT. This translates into CASSTNTGELFF.

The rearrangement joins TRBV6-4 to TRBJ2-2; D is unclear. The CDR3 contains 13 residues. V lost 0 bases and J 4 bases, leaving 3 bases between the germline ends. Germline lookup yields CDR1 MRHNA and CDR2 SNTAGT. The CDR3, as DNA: TGTGCCAGCAGTGACTCGAGCACCGGGGAGCTGTTTTTT. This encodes CASSDSSTGELFF.

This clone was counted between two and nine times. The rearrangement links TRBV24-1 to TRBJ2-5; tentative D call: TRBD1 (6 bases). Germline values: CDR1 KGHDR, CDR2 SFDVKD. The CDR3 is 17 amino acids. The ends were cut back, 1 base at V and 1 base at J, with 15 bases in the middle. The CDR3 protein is CATSDFKDSSVQETQYF. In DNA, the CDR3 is TGTGCCACCAGTGATTTCAAGGACAGCAGCGTCCAAGAGACCCAGTACTTC.